The 15 T cell receptor beta chains given below trace back to one sample, sequenced in a study of blood T cells in healthy people across ages. The use of a sample-barcoded 5' primer and a J-beta primer mix characterized a second PCR of roughly 6 to 11 cycles. MiXCR, applied by TCRdb to the 5' RACE reads, yields one record per CDR3 protein. The sample includes some 920,000 distinct CDR3 sequences, just over 50% of them seen just once. The source material was blood. These receptors were taken from a woman aged 60 to 75 in good health.

This chain uses TRBV10-3 with TRBJ2-1; 14 bases line up with TRBD2. CDR3 length: 14 amino acids. Per germline, CDR1 ENHRY and CDR2 SYGVKD. The ends lost 4 bases at V and 8 bases at J; junction bases unmatched: 1. The CDR3 here is CAISAGLAGDEQFF. Written as DNA, the CDR3 is TGTGCCATCAGTGCGGGACTAGCGGGAGATGAGCAGTTCTTC.

The sample holds many counts of this clonotype. This chain joins TRBV7-2 and TRBJ2-1, with a possible D match to TRBD2 (6 bases). This CDR3 has 15 amino acids. Germline V lookup: CDR1 SGHTA, CDR2 FQGNSA. V lost 0 bases, J lost 2 bases, and 8 bases lay in between. The CDR3 bases are TGTGCCAGCAGCTTAGCAAGCGGGCCCTACAATGAGCAGTTCTTC. It encodes CASSLASGPYNEQFF.

This clonotype was recorded once. The rearrangement joins TRBV15 to TRBJ2-7, with D maybe TRBD2 (6 bases). Germline V CDR1 and CDR2: LNHNV, YYDKDF (reference sequence). The CDR3 totals 14 residues. The ends were cut back, 3 bases at V and 0 bases at J, with 9 bases in the middle. The CDR3 protein is CATSSRECSYEQYF. The CDR3 nucleotides are TGTGCCACCAGCAGTCGGGAGTGCTCCTACGAGCAGTACTTC.

V gene TRBV6-5 combines with J gene TRBJ2-3; 10 bases map to TRBD2. Germline V gives CDR1 MNHEY, CDR2 SVGAGI. V lost 2 bases and J lost 2; bases outside the gene matches: 7. CDR3 size: 17 residues. The CDR3, as DNA: TGTGCCAGCAGTTACAGGACTAGCGGTAGCCCCACAGATACGCAGTATTTT. Translation gives CASSYRTSGSPTDTQYF.

This clonotype was detected many times. This chain connects TRBV12-3 or TRBV12-4 to TRBJ2-7; D call uncertain. This CDR3 has 13 amino acids. V shed 2 bases and J shed 2 bases, with 7 bases lying between them. The CDR3 region has the DNA TGTGCCAGCAGTTTATCCCTCACCTACGAGCAGTACTTC. Its translation: CASSLSLTYEQYF.

This clonotype was recorded at least ten times. CDR3 protein: CASSRFTDTQYF. The CDR3 region has the DNA TGTGCCAGCAGCCGTTTCACAGATACGCAGTATTTT. The chain uses TRBV7-2 and TRBJ2-3, with D unresolved. The CDR3 has 12 residues. CDR1 SGHTA and CDR2 FQGNSA come from the germline V gene. V shed 5 bases and J shed 2 bases, with 5 bases lying between them.

This chain links TRBV11-1 with TRBJ2-7; TRBD1 agrees at 10 bases. The CDR3 length is 15 residues. The J segment lost 5 bases and the V segment lost 2 bases, leaving 6 bases of the junction unmatched. Germline V gene data show CDR1 as SGHAT and CDR2 as FQDESV (reference sequence). The DNA of the CDR3 is TGTGCCAGCAGCTTACGGGGACAGGGGACAGACGAGCAGTACTTC. Residues: CASSLRGQGTDEQYF.

The chain links TRBV20-1 to TRBJ2-7, with D possibly being TRBD1 (6 bases). Per germline, CDR1 DFQATT and CDR2 SNEGSKA (reference sequence). Trimming pared 2 bases from V and 3 bases from J, leaving 17 bases between. The CDR3 consists of 15 residues. CDR3 sequence: CSARSSGAGLYEQYF. CDR3 nucleotide sequence: TGCAGTGCTAGAAGTTCAGGGGCGGGCCTCTACGAGCAGTACTTC.

This clonotype was counted between two and nine times. The chain carries TRBV7-2 and TRBJ2-1, with TRBD2 as a possible D gene (5 bases). Germline values: CDR1 SGHTA, CDR2 FQGNSA. The CDR3 sequence is 13 residues long. V lost 0 bases and J lost 8, with 8 bases in between. In DNA, the CDR3 is TGTGCCAGCAGCTTAGCGCGGGCGTATGAGCAGTTCTTC. Translating it yields CASSLARAYEQFF. Using reference TRBV7-2 and TRBJ2-1 for the parts outside the CDR3, the full variable domain is GAGVSQSPSNKVTEKGKDVELRCDPISGHTALYWYRQSLGQGLEFLIYFQGNSAPDKSGLPSDRFSAERTGGSVSTLTIQRTQQEDSAVYLCASSLARAYEQFFGPGTRLTVL.

The genes are TRBV7-2 and TRBJ2-2; D possibly matches TRBD1 or TRBD2 (5 bases each). V shed 3 bases and J shed 4 bases, with 6 bases lying between them. The CDR3 is 13 amino acids. From germline, CDR1 is SGHTA and CDR2 FQGNSA. The chain's CDR3 is CASSFGTTGELFF. As DNA, the CDR3 is TGTGCCAGCAGCTTTGGGACCACCGGGGAGCTGTTTTTT.

This clonotype has just one count. This rearrangement joins TRBV11-2 to TRBJ2-6; D unresolved. In germline, CDR1 is SGHAT, CDR2 FQNNGV. CDR3 length: 12 amino acids. Trimming removed 7 bases at V and 13 bases at J, with 14 bases between. CDR3 nucleotides: TGTGCCAGCACCTTCCCCCCAAGTGTCCTGACTTTC. Encoded protein: CASTFPPSVLTF.

This chain links TRBV4-1 with TRBJ2-3; D assignment may be TRBD1 or TRBD2 (6 bases each). The V end was cut by 6 bases, the J end by 2 bases, with 9 bases between. Germline-derived CDR1 and CDR2 are MGHRA and YSYEKL. CDR3 length equals 13 residues. The CDR3 sequence is CASRRGLTDTQYF. CDR3 coding DNA: TGCGCCAGCAGACGGGGGCTCACAGATACGCAGTATTTT.

The sample holds a few counts of this clonotype. The chain couples TRBV4-2 to TRBJ2-2; either TRBD1 or TRBD2 may fit D (6 bases each). This CDR3 contains 17 residues. V was trimmed by 4 bases and J by 0 bases, leaving 15 bases between them. The germline V gene encodes CDR1 LGHNA and CDR2 YNFKEQ. The CDR3 loop reads CASSPMGGGANTGELFF. CDR3 DNA: TGTGCCAGCAGCCCAATGGGGGGCGGGGCGAACACCGGGGAGCTGTTTTTT.

This chain joins TRBV29-1 and TRBJ1-2; weak D call: TRBD1 (5 bases). V dropped 6 bases and J dropped 4 bases, with 9 bases sitting between them. The CDR3 has 11 amino acids. Germline loops: CDR1 SQVTM, CDR2 ANQGSEA. The CDR3 DNA follows: TGCAGCGTAGCCGGGGGCTATGGCTACACCTTC. It yields the protein CSVAGGYGYTF. The full variable domain, its missing parts supplied by reference TRBV29-1 and TRBJ1-2, is SAVISQKPSRDICQRGTSLTIQCQVDSQVTMMFWYRQQPGQSLTLIATANQGSEATYESGFVIDKFPISRPNLTFSTLTVSNMSPEDSSIYLCSVAGGYGYTFGSGTRLTVV.

The rearrangement joins TRBV27 to TRBJ2-1; TRBD2 aligns across 8 bases. This CDR3 comprises 19 residues. V was clipped by 5 bases and J by 0 bases; unmatched bases: 15. The germline V gene encodes CDR1 MNHEY and CDR2 SMNVEV (reference sequence). CDR3 sequence reads: CASSTPLREGMSSYNEQFF. CDR3 DNA: TGTGCCAGCAGTACCCCCCTACGGGAGGGGATGAGCTCCTACAATGAGCAGTTCTTC.